These 31 T cell receptor beta chains came from one sample sequenced in a study of PD-1 blockade in classical Hodgkin lymphoma. This table comes from immunoSEQ multiplex PCR, and its TCRdb copy is limited to in-frame clones, with some not included. The sample lists fewer than 45,000 clones, 66% occurring once. The time point is: cycle 4 day 1 (C4D1), after more than 5 weeks of nivolumab. Each patient's relapse followed autologous stem cell transplantation, and brentuximab vedotin exposure varied. The specimen comprised peripheral blood mononuclear cells (PBMCs), sampled before the fourth cycle of nivolumab. The receptors here all came from a human donor with classical Hodgkin lymphoma.

This clone was counted between two and nine times. The CDR3 sequence: CASSLGPLEQYF. CDR3 in DNA: TGTGCCAGCAGCTTAGGCCCCCTCGAGCAGTACTTC. This chain links TRBV7-2 with TRBJ2-7, with D unclear. Germline V lookup: CDR1 SGHTA, CDR2 FQGNSA. Trimming shortened V by 1 base and J by 6 bases, and 7 bases separated the two germline ends. This CDR3 spans 12 amino acids.

This clone turned up a few times. This chain joins TRBV9 and TRBJ1-6; D is unresolved. Per germline, CDR1 SGDLS and CDR2 YYNGEE. The CDR3 runs to 14 residues. Deletions cut 6 bases from V and 5 bases from J, with 12 bases between. CDR3 DNA: TGTGCCAGCACCACGGACGGAGATAATTCACCCCTCCACTTT. Protein product: CASTTDGDNSPLHF.

V gene TRBV30 combines with J gene TRBJ2-2, with D possibly being TRBD1 (6 bases). Germline-derived CDR1 and CDR2 are GTSNPN and SVGIG (reference sequence). The CDR3 is 15 amino acids. V lost 4 bases, J lost 2 bases, and 14 bases lay in between. CDR3 loop: CAWKQGLLNTGELFF. The CDR3 DNA reads as TGTGCCTGGAAACAGGGATTACTAAACACCGGGGAGCTGTTTTTT.

The chain has TRBV15 and TRBJ2-5; 7 bases match TRBD1. The V and J ends lost 1 base and 5 bases, in that order; junction bases with no gene match: 7. Germline V gene sequence: CDR1 LNHNV, CDR2 YYDKDF (reference sequence). CDR3 size: 15 residues. The CDR3 reads CATSRARQGSETQYF. Here the CDR3 DNA reads TGTGCCACCAGCAGAGCCAGACAGGGATCGGAGACCCAGTACTTC.

The chain carries TRBV13 and TRBJ1-6, with a tentative D call TRBD1 (5 bases). This CDR3 spans 15 amino acids. Germline V lookup: CDR1 PRHDT, CDR2 FYEKMQ (reference sequence). V was clipped by 6 bases and J by 10 bases, with 19 bases between them. This CDR3 is CASRRWGDPGSPLHF. For the CDR3, the DNA is TGTGCCAGCAGGAGGTGGGGGGACCCTGGATCACCCCTCCACTTT.

The J gene is TRBJ1-2, the V gene TRBV28; the D is unclear. There are 13 residues in the CDR3. V shed 0 bases and J shed 7 bases, with 9 bases lying between them. In germline, CDR1 is MDHEN, CDR2 SYDVKM. CDR3 bases: TGTGCCAGCAGTTTATGGGGAGAAGGTGGCTACACCTTC. It encodes CASSLWGEGGYTF.

The chain carries TRBV30 and TRBJ1-2; no firm D call. Germline V gene sequence: CDR1 GTSNPN, CDR2 SVGIG (reference sequence). V was trimmed by 4 bases and J by 10 bases, leaving 13 bases between them. This CDR3 is 11 amino acids long. This CDR3 is CAWILHTDYTF. CDR3 bases: TGTGCCTGGATCCTACATACGGACTACACCTTC.

The genes are TRBV29-1 and TRBJ2-2; TRBD1 matches at 8 bases. The CDR3 contains 15 residues. The junction had 10 bases not matched to a gene; V was cut back by 3 bases and J by 7 bases. In germline, CDR1 is SQVTM, CDR2 ANQGSEA. As DNA, the CDR3 is TGCAGCGTTGAGGAAACAGGGGGAGGAGACGGGGAGCTGTTTTTT. It codes for CSVEETGGGDGELFF.

This clone was counted only a few times. The chain has TRBV7-9 and TRBJ2-7; D tentatively fits TRBD1 or TRBD2 (6 bases each). This CDR3 has 15 residues. Per germline, CDR1 SEHNR and CDR2 FQNEAQ (reference sequence). Trimming removed 1 base from V and 0 bases from J, with 10 bases in between. The CDR3 region is CASSLEEGGSYEQYF. The CDR3 DNA follows: TGTGCCAGCAGCTTAGAAGAGGGGGGCTCCTACGAGCAGTACTTC.

The chain combines TRBV7-9 with TRBJ1-2, with unresolved D. V gave up 1 base and J gave up 2 bases, with 11 bases separating them. The CDR3 is 15 residues long. Per germline, CDR1 SEHNR and CDR2 FQNEAQ (reference sequence). The CDR3 DNA is TGTGCCAGCAGCTTAGAGGTACTGAGGAACTATGGCTACACCTTC. Translating it yields CASSLEVLRNYGYTF.

The chain combines TRBV7-2 with TRBJ1-4; D is uncertain. The CDR3 has 19 residues. The V end lost 5 bases, the J end lost 0 bases, and 22 bases lay between the germline ends. CDR1 is SGHTA, CDR2 FQGNSA, per germline. The CDR3 here is CASSARNQWTATTNEKLFF. CDR3 in DNA: TGTGCCAGCAGCGCCCGAAATCAGTGGACGGCCACAACTAATGAAAAACTGTTTTTT.

The CDR3 loop reads CASSSSRDKGLEKLFF. CDR3 DNA sequence: TGTGCCAGCAGCTCCTCCAGGGACAAGGGGCTTGAAAAACTGTTTTTT. This chain joins TRBV13 and TRBJ1-4; maybe TRBD1 (6 bases). The CDR3 runs 16 residues. Trimming removed 4 bases from V and 7 bases from J, with 19 bases in between. The V gene's germline CDR1 is PRHDT and CDR2 FYEKMQ (reference sequence).

This clone was seen a few times. The V and J genes are TRBV28 and TRBJ2-1, with TRBD2 as a possible D gene (6 bases). The germline V gene encodes CDR1 MDHEN and CDR2 SYDVKM. The CDR3 runs 16 residues. V gave up 3 bases and J gave up 8 bases, with 20 bases separating them. CDR3 DNA sequence: TGTGCCAGCAGTTTCGGCGGGACCCCGAGCCCCGATGAGCAGTTCTTC. The encoded protein is CASSFGGTPSPDEQFF.

The genes are TRBV10-3 and TRBJ1-1; D possibly corresponds to TRBD1 (5 bases). V lost 3 bases and J lost 0, with 14 bases in between. The CDR3 has 16 amino acids. Germline CDR1 is ENHRY and CDR2 is SYGVKD. In nucleotides, the CDR3 is TGTGCCATCAGTGACGCTAGACAGAGTTTGAACACTGAAGCTTTCTTT. Translation gives CAISDARQSLNTEAFF.

This clone turned up a few times. V is TRBV28 and J is TRBJ2-3, with D maybe TRBD2 (5 bases). The germline V gene encodes CDR1 MDHEN and CDR2 SYDVKM. Trimming pared 5 bases from V and 2 bases from J, leaving 14 bases between. The CDR3 contains 15 residues. The CDR3 bases are TGTGCCAGCAGTGAGACTACCGATCACACAGATACGCAGTATTTT. Protein sequence: CASSETTDHTDTQYF. Combining the CDR3 with reference TRBV28 and TRBJ2-3 gives the whole variable domain DVKVTQSSRYLVKRTGEKVFLECVQDMDHENMFWYRQDPGLGLRLIYFSYDVKMKEKGDIPEGYSVSREKKERFSLILESASTNQTSMYLCASSETTDHTDTQYFGPGTRLTVL.

The V and J genes are TRBV27 and TRBJ2-1; 9 positions match TRBD1. Germline V CDR1 and CDR2: MNHEY, SMNVEV (reference sequence). V was pared by 6 bases and J by 7 bases, with 10 bases of the junction left unmatched. The CDR3 extends over 15 amino acids. CDR3 DNA sequence: TGTGCCAGCAGCCCGGACAGGGGCGAACGTAATGAGCAGTTCTTC. Protein product: CASSPDRGERNEQFF.

The gene calls are TRBV5-1 and TRBJ1-1, with D possibly matching TRBD1 (5 bases). Germline CDR1 and CDR2: SGHRS and YFSETQ. V lost 4 bases and J lost 4, with 14 bases in between. This CDR3 comprises 14 residues. The CDR3 DNA sequence: TGCGCCAGCAGCACGACAGCCCCGAGCACTGAAGCTTTCTTT. This codes for CASSTTAPSTEAFF.

This chain connects TRBV28 to TRBJ1-1, with D tentatively TRBD1 (6 bases). V dropped 3 bases and J dropped 5 bases, with 13 bases sitting between them. Germline V gene data show CDR1 as MDHEN and CDR2 as SYDVKM. The CDR3 is made up of 14 amino acids. This chain's CDR3 is CASSFRGRGTEAFF. The CDR3 DNA sequence: TGTGCCAGCAGTTTCAGGGGAAGGGGAACTGAAGCTTTCTTT.

This clone has a handful of counts. The genes are TRBV19 and TRBJ1-2; a possible D gene is TRBD1 (5 bases). CDR3 length equals 14 residues. The germline CDR1 and CDR2 sequences are LNHDA and SQIVND (reference sequence). V lost 7 bases and J lost 5, with 17 bases in between. CDR3 region: CASTPGRTYYGYTF. The CDR3 DNA follows: TGTGCCAGTACTCCGGGACGGACGTATTATGGCTACACCTTC.

This clone was detected once. The chain employs TRBV5-4 and TRBJ2-6, with unresolved D. The germline V and J ends were trimmed by 2 bases and 4 bases, with 1 base remaining between them. The CDR3 runs to 12 residues. Germline V CDR1 and CDR2: SGHNT, YYREEE (reference sequence). The CDR3 is CASSLGANVLTF. The CDR3 bases are TGTGCCAGCAGCTTAGGGGCCAACGTCCTGACTTTC.

The CDR3 loop reads CASQGGYNTEAFF. The CDR3 DNA sequence: TGTGCCAGCCAAGGGGGGTACAACACTGAAGCTTTCTTT. J is TRBJ1-1 and V is TRBV19; maybe TRBD1 (6 bases). CDR3 size: 13 residues. Deletions cut 9 bases from V and 2 bases from J, with 13 bases between. In germline, CDR1 is LNHDA, CDR2 SQIVND (reference sequence).

The J gene is TRBJ2-7, the V gene TRBV5-1; TRBD2 aligns across 8 bases. Germline trimming cut 4 bases from V and 9 bases from J; bases unmatched to any gene: 9. CDR1 and CDR2 from the germline V gene are SGHRS and YFSETQ. The CDR3 length is 13 residues. In DNA form, the CDR3 reads TGCGCCAGCAGCCCTACGGGACTAGAGGTGCAGTACTTC. Its protein product is CASSPTGLEVQYF.

The chain links TRBV2 to TRBJ2-3, with D hard to call. The CDR3 runs to 13 residues. V lost 3 bases to trimming and J lost 3 bases, with 7 bases between them. CDR1 is SNHLY and CDR2 is FYNNEI in the germline V gene. In DNA form, the CDR3 reads TGTGCCAGCAGTGAGGCTGAAACAGATACGCAGTATTTT. This gives the protein CASSEAETDTQYF.

The genes are TRBV11-2 and TRBJ2-4, with 7 bases identical to TRBD1. The length of the CDR3 is 14 residues. Trimming cost V 5 bases and J 2 bases; bases outside gene matches: 3. Germline V gene data show CDR1 as SGHAT and CDR2 as FQNNGV. CDR3 protein: CASSLQGPKNIQYF. As DNA, the CDR3 is TGTGCCAGCAGCCTACAGGGGCCCAAAAACATTCAGTACTTC.

As to this clone: This sample includes further DNA sequences coding for the same CDR3. The CDR3 protein is CASSPGSNQPQHF. The DNA of the CDR3 is TGTGCCAGCTCACCAGGGAGCAATCAGCCCCAGCATTTT. This rearrangement joins TRBV18 to TRBJ1-5; no reliable D call. Trimming left V 2 bases short and J 1 base short, with 3 bases between. The CDR3 is 13 amino acids. Germline lookup yields CDR1 KGHSH and CDR2 LQKENI.

This chain uses TRBV30 with TRBJ1-1; a possible D gene is TRBD1 (5 bases). The CDR3 extends over 14 amino acids. Deletions cut 2 bases from V and 1 base from J, with 11 bases between. Looked up from germline, CDR1 is GTSNPN and CDR2 is SVGIG (reference sequence). DNA of the CDR3: TGTGCCTGGAGTCCCTACACAGGGAACACTGAAGCTTTCTTT. It encodes CAWSPYTGNTEAFF. The full variable domain, rest sourced from reference TRBV30 and TRBJ1-1, is SQTIHQWPATLVQPVGSPLSLECTVEGTSNPNLYWYRQAAGRGLQLLFYSVGIGQISSEVPQNLSASRPQDRQFILSSKKLLLSDSGFYLCAWSPYTGNTEAFFGQGTRLTVV.

The chain combines TRBV6-5 with TRBJ2-1, with TRBD2 as a possible D gene (5 bases). The CDR3 sequence is 15 residues long. Trimming took 6 bases from V and 0 from J, leaving 12 bases between them. Germline values: CDR1 MNHEY, CDR2 SVGAGI. CDR3 coding DNA: TGTGCCAGCAGCACCAAGCGGTTCTCCTACAATGAGCAGTTCTTC. Translation: CASSTKRFSYNEQFF.

This chain links TRBV5-1 with TRBJ2-2, with D possibly being TRBD2 (5 bases). CDR1 is SGHRS and CDR2 is YFSETQ in the germline V gene. The V end lost 0 bases, the J end lost 6 bases, and 9 bases lay between the germline ends. CDR3 length equals 14 residues. The chain's CDR3 is CASSLALGAGELFF. The DNA of the CDR3 is TGCGCCAGCAGCTTGGCCTTGGGAGCCGGGGAGCTGTTTTTT.

The chain carries TRBV27 and TRBJ1-1; 9 nucleotides line up with TRBD1. Germline V gene lookup returns CDR1 MNHEY and CDR2 SMNVEV (reference sequence). CDR3 length equals 15 residues. J was trimmed by 6 bases and V by 5 bases; bases with no gene match: 10. The DNA of the CDR3 is TGTGCCAGCAGTCCACGGACAGGGGCGAGGGCTGAAGCTTTCTTT. This codes for CASSPRTGARAEAFF.

This clone was found a few times. The chain carries TRBV28 and TRBJ2-5; 8 bases fit TRBD1. With V trimmed by 3 bases and J by 4 bases, 7 bases remained unmatched. CDR1 is MDHEN and CDR2 is SYDVKM in the germline V gene. CDR3 size: 15 residues. For the CDR3, the DNA is TGTGCCAGCAGTTTGTCCAGGGGGCTGGGAGAGACCCAGTACTTC. Translation: CASSLSRGLGETQYF.

This chain joins TRBV20-1 and TRBJ2-1, with D unresolved. V was shortened by 7 bases and J by 5 bases, with 9 bases between the two germline ends. The length of the CDR3 is 11 residues. Germline CDR1 and CDR2: DFQATT and SNEGSKA (reference sequence). The CDR3 DNA reads as TGCAGTGTTTGGCAACACAATGAGCAGTTCTTC. Amino acid sequence: CSVWQHNEQFF.